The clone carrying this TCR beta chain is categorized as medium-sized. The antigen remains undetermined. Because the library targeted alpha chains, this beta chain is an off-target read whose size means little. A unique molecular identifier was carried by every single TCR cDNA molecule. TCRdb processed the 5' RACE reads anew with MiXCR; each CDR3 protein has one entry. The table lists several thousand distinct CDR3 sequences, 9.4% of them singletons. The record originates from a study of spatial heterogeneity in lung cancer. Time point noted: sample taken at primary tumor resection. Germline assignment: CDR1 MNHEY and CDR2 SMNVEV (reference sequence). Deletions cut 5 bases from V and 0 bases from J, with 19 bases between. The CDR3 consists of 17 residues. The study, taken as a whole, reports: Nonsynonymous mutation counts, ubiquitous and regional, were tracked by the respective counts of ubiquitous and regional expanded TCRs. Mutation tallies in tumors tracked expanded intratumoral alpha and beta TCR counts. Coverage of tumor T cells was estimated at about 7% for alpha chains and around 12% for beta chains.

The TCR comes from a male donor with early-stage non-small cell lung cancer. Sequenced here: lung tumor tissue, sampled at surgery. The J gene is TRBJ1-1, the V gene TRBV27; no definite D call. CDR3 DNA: TGTGCCAGCAGTCCACCCCCCAAAGCATCCATGAACACTGAAGCTTTCTTT. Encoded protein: CASSPPPKASMNTEAFF.